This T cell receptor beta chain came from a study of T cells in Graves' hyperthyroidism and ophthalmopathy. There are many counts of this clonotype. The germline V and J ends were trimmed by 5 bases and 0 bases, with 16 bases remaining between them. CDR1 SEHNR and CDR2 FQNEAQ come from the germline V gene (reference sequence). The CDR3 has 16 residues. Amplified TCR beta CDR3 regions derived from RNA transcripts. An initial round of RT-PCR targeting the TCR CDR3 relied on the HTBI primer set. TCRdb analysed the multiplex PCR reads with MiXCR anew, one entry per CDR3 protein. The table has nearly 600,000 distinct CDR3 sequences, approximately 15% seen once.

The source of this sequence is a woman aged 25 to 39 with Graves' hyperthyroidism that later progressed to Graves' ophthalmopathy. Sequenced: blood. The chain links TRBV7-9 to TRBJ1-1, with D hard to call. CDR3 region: CASSVGHGEVNTEAFF. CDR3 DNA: TGTGCCAGCAGCGTGGGTCATGGGGAGGTGAACACTGAAGCTTTCTTT.